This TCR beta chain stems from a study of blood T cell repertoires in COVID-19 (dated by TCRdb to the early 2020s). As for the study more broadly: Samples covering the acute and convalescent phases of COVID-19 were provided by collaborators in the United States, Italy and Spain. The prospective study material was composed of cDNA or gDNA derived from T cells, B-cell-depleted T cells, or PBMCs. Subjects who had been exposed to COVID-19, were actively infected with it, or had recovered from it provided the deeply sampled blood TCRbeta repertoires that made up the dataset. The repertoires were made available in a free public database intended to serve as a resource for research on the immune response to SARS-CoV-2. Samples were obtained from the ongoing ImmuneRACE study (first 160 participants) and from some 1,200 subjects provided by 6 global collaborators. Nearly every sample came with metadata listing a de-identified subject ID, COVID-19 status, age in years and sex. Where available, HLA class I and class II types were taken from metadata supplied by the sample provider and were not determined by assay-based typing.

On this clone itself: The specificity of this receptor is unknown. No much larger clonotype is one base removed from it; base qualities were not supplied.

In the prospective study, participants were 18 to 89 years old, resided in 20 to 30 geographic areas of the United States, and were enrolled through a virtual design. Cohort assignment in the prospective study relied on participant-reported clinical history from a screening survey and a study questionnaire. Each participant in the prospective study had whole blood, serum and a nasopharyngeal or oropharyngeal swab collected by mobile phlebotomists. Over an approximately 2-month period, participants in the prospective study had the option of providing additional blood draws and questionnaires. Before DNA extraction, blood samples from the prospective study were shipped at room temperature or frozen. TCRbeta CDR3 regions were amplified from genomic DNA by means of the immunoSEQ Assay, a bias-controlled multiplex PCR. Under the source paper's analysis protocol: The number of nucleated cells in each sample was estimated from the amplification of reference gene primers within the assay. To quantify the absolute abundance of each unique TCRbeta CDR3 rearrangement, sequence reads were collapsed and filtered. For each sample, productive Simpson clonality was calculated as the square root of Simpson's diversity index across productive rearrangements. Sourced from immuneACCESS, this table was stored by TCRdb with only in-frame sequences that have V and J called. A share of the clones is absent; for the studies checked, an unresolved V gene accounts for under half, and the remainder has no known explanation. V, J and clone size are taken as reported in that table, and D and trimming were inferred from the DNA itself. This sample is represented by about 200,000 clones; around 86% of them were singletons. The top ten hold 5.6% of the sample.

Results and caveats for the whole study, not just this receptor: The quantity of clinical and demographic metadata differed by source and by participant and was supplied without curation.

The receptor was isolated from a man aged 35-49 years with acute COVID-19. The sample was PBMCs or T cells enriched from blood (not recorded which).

The CDR3 sequence is CSAGQGMRNEQFF. The sequenced DNA is TGCAGCGCTGGACAGGGCATGAGGAATGAGCAGTTCTTC. The chain is encoded by TRBV29-1 joined to TRBJ2-1; TRBD1 matches 8 bases in the middle. CDR1 and CDR2 were assigned from the germline V gene as SQVTM and ANQGSEA. V ends up 7 bases short and J 7 bases short, with an unmatched junction base count of 9. Measured from the cysteine to the phenylalanine, the CDR3 is 13 residues long. Only the CDR3 region is kept as DNA, spanning 39 bases read in frame from base 1.